The clone carrying this T cell receptor beta chain is a singleton in its sample. These data belong to a study of glioma-infiltrating T cells after dendritic cell vaccination. The protocol was immunoSEQ multiplex PCR, while the TCRdb copy is restricted to in-frame clones and leaves out a portion. The repertoire includes tens of thousands of clones, roughly 83% of them detected once, and 15% to 18% sits in the top ten. Sample time point: after dendritic cell vaccination, including at tumor progression/relapse. With 4 bases clipped from V and 7 bases from J, the junction kept 6 bases outside the gene matches. This CDR3 is 14 amino acids long. Germline V gives CDR1 SNHLY, CDR2 FYNNEI.

The sequencing used blood, collected after dendritic cell vaccination. This sequence was found in a human donor with glioblastoma. The rearrangement joins TRBV2 to TRBJ2-7; 11 bases align to TRBD2. The CDR3 DNA reads TGTGCCAGCAGTGGACTAGCGGGGACGGGTGAGCAGTACTTC. This translates into CASSGLAGTGEQYF.